The clone carrying this TCR beta chain was counted a few times. This specimen comes from a study of blood T cell repertoires in COVID-19. Study as a whole: Material from acute and convalescent COVID-19 was sourced from the United States, Italy and Spain. T cells, B-cell-depleted T cells, or PBMCs provided the cDNA or gDNA that served as material.

Original processing methods: Amplification from reference gene primers served as the basis for estimated nucleated cell counts. Method: immunoSEQ multiplex PCR; TCRdb's copy keeps in-frame clones and lacks some. For V, J and clone size, that table is used; D and trimming come from the DNA. The sample lists 45,000 to 70,000 clones, 84% occurring once. The germline V and J ends were trimmed by 1 base and 1 base, with 4 bases remaining between them. The germline CDR1 and CDR2 sequences are ENHRY and SYGVKD. This CDR3 is 13 amino acids long. This TCR derives from an elderly woman with acute or convalescent COVID-19. Sequenced: peripheral blood. The chain links TRBV10-3 to TRBJ1-1, with D unresolved. The CDR3 loop reads CAISEFKNTEAFF. The DNA of the CDR3 is TGTGCCATCAGTGAGTTCAAGAACACTGAAGCTTTCTTT.